This TCR beta chain was retrieved from a study of cytomegalovirus exposure and HLA in healthy donors. Study conclusions and caveats: Cytomegalovirus association was assigned to about 150 TCR beta chains. Later analysis identified around 15,000 TCR beta sequences associated with HLA alleles, using a false discovery rate threshold of 0.05. It emerged from a later analysis that several of the most significant clusters appeared to be linked to common viral pathogens.

CDR1 is ENHRY, CDR2 SYGVKD, per germline. The CDR3 sequence is 15 residues long. V was trimmed by 10 bases and J by 2 bases, leaving 20 bases between them. Primers for the PCR totalled 60 Vbeta and 13 Jbeta. Assay used: immunoSEQ multiplex PCR; TCRdb lists only in-frame clones, some missing. The table has approximately 100,000 clones, around 83% seen once. In regard to this clone: Its cognate antigen is unknown.

This TCR was recovered from a man aged 30 to 45 in good health and CMV-seronegative. J is TRBJ1-2 and V is TRBV10-3; D possibly corresponds to TRBD1 (6 bases). Sequencing was carried out using PBMCs. This CDR3 is CATTGDMRGNYGYTF. The DNA of the CDR3 is TGTGCCACCACTGGGGACATGAGGGGGAACTATGGCTACACCTTC.